This TCR beta chain appears in the sequencing data of a study of CD8+ T cells in alopecia areata (dated by TCRdb to the late 2010s). For context, the study as a whole: The treated patients took part in an open-label pilot trial in which moderate-to-severe alopecia areata was treated with oral tofacitinib at 5 to 10 mg twice daily. Patients stayed on tofacitinib for 6 to 18 months and then had 6 months of follow-up off drug so that delayed response and recurrence could be assessed. In both human patients and the C3H/HeJ mouse model, the study applied high-throughput TCRbeta sequencing to look at T cell clonal expansion in alopecia areata. Human TCRbeta sequencing covered scalp tissue and sorted CD4+ and CD8+ peripheral blood T cells from patchy and totalis/universalis alopecia areata patients and healthy controls. Patients on tofacitinib were biopsied at baseline and after 4 and 24 weeks of treatment, and several of the patients also had a later scalp biopsy. Clonality in the scalp was compared among normal scalp (n=4), patchy alopecia areata scalp (n=8), and alopecia totalis/universalis scalp (n=8). The RNA source kit depended on sample type: the PAXgene miRNA kit for fixed scalp, the miRNeasy kit for PBMCs, and the RNeasy kit for mouse skin. Amplification of TCRbeta CDR3 regions was done by immunoSEQ multiplex PCR using 35 Vbeta forward primers and 13 Jbeta reverse primers. What the authors observed across the whole study: Higher clonality and more expanded CD8+ clones were observed in lesional scalp than in normal scalp, particularly in alopecia totalis/universalis, a finding suggestive of antigenic drive. Unlike mouse skin, where gammadelta T cells dominate, normal human skin contains resident alphabeta T cells that get sequenced too, which complicates analysis of the scalp TCR repertoire. Compared with mice, TCR sequences shared between patients were less clear, possibly partly because of HLA diversity across the patient population.

Remarks on this clone: It has no known antigen specificity. No base quality information exists; no much larger clone differs at one position.

Counted from cysteine to phenylalanine, this CDR3 has 14 amino acids. The entry retains the CDR3 DNA only, 42 bases that are in frame from base 1. In the germline V gene (reference sequence), CDR1 corresponds to LNHNV and CDR2 to YYDKDF. The V and J ends are trimmed by 5 bases and 6 bases, leaving 14 bases between them. To prepare the library, the immunoSEQ multiplex PCR assay was applied. To provide template for TCR sequencing, every sample had RNA extracted and reverse transcribed into cDNA. First-strand cDNA was synthesized using SuperScript III with a 2:1 mix of oligo-dT and random hexamers. Amplification bias was assessed with a synthetic immune receptor repertoire, and residual bias was removed computationally. From the authors' description of their analysis: Raw reads were preprocessed for error removal, and CDR3 was defined according to IMGT conventions as running from the conserved cysteine to phenylalanine. Clonality was computed as 1 minus the Shannon entropy, with the entropy normalized by log2 of the number of productive unique TCRs. Whether scalp clones were CD4 or CD8 was inferred by matching scalp TCRbeta sequences against CD4 and CD8 repertoires sorted from blood. Imported from immuneACCESS, the table was reduced by TCRdb to in-frame sequences with V and J called. These copies leave out some clones; in studies compared against another copy, an unresolved V gene accounts for under half, and the cause of the remainder is not known. V, J and clone size were drawn from that table, and D and trimming were deduced from the DNA. Counted in this sample were approximately 91,000 clones; around 44% of them appeared once. The top ten constitute around 0.8% of the sample.

Lesional scalp punch biopsies and peripheral blood were collected from alopecia areata patients. PBMCs were isolated by density centrifugation and stained for CD3, CD4 and CD8, and CD4+ and CD8+ T cells were sorted on a FACSAria. This receptor was identified in a human donor with alopecia areata. The sequenced sample was CD4+ T cells sorted from blood. In this chain, TRBV15 is recombined with TRBJ1-5; the D segment cannot be called with confidence. DNA sequence: TGTGCCACCAGCGGAGGAGAAAGCGGTCAGCCCCAGCATTTT. It codes for CATSGGESGQPQHF.